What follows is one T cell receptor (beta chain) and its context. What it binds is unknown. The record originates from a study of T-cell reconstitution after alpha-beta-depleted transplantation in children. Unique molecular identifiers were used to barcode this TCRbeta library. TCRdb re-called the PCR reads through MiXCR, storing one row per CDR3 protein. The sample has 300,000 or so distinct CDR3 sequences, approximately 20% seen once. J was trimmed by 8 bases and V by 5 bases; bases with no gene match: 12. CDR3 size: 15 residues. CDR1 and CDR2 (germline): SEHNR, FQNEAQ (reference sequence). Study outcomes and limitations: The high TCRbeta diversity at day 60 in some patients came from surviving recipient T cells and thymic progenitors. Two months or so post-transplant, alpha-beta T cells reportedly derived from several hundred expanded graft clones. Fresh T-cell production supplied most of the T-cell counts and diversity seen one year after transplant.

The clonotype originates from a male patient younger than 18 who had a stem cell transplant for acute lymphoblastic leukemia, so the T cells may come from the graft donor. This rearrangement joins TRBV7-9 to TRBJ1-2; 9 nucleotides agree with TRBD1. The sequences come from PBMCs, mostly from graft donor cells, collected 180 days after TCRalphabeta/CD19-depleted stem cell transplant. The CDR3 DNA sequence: TGTGCCAGCAGCCTTATCTGGACAGGGGATCACGGCTACACCTTC. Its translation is CASSLIWTGDHGYTF.